The present entry profiles one TCR beta chain with its context. This entry belongs to a study of technical replicates of blood from several donors. TCRdb's copy holds only in-frame clones and misses some; the assay was immunoSEQ multiplex PCR. The sample includes 15,000 to 20,000 clones, around 86% seen only once; the top ten take 10% to 15%. Trimming removed 1 base at V and 2 bases at J, with 9 bases between. There are 14 residues in the CDR3. Looked up from germline, CDR1 is SGHTA and CDR2 is FQGNSA. The receptor was derived from a human donor in good health. The sequenced material came from PBMCs. The chain joins TRBV7-2 to TRBJ2-7; D call uncertain. The CDR3 DNA is TGTGCCAGCAGCTTAGGGCAGAAAACCTACGAGCAGTACTTC. Amino acid sequence: CASSLGQKTYEQYF.